The T cell receptor (beta chain) described here comes from a study of regulatory T cells in long-lasting Graves disease. The CDR3 length is 14 residues. V lost 7 bases to trimming and J lost 5 bases, with 15 bases between them. Germline values: CDR1 LNHDA, CDR2 SQIVND (reference sequence). Sample time point: newly diagnosed GD, antithyroid drugs for less than 3 months. RNA from PBMCs was the source of the TCR library. General study findings and limits: Persistent Graves' cases showed lower TCR diversity than newly diagnosed cases. Clonotypes that were public and shared totalled roughly 3,000 in persistent patients versus 850 to 1,000 in new patients. Persistent disease samples used TRBV28, TRBJ1-2 and TRBJ2-5 preferentially.

This clonotype was counted between two and nine times. Its target is not known. To make TCR beta libraries, researchers used iRepertoire HTBI primers and Arm-PCR of CDR3 regions. Via MiXCR, TCRdb re-called the multiplex PCR reads, giving one row per CDR3 protein. The table has approximately 400,000 distinct CDR3 sequences, more than 12% seen once. These data also formed part of another study, on T cells in Graves' hyperthyroidism and ophthalmopathy. That publication notes: The HTBI set primed first-round TCR CDR3 RT-PCR.

The receptor was derived from a woman younger than 45 with Graves disease. The sequencing here drew on peripheral blood mononuclear cells (PBMCs), taken at new diagnosis, from a patient treated with antithyroid drugs. The chain links TRBV19 to TRBJ2-1; D is unclear. CDR3 in amino acids: CASTLIGINNEQFF. The CDR3, as DNA: TGTGCCAGTACCCTTATCGGCATAAACAATGAGCAGTTCTTC.